This T cell receptor (beta chain) is drawn from a study of blood T cell repertoires in COVID-19. Study background: Acute and convalescent COVID-19 specimens originated in the United States, Italy and Spain. T cells, B-cell-depleted T cells, or PBMCs provided the cDNA or gDNA that served as material.

In germline, CDR1 is SGHTA, CDR2 FQGNSA. CDR3 length: 15 residues. Losses at the gene ends were 2 bases for V and 4 bases for J; bases not matched to a gene: 5. Study processing details: Nucleated cell number was recorded as an estimate derived from reference gene primer amplification. Using immunoSEQ multiplex PCR, the repertoire was profiled, and TCRdb retains in-frame clones only, with some absent. V and J calls and clone size are given by that table; D and trimming were obtained from the DNA. The sample consists of 110,000 to 150,000 clones, around 88% of them appearing once. The sequence was obtained from a woman aged 60-75 years with acute or convalescent COVID-19. Sequenced sample: peripheral blood. The chain joins TRBV7-2 to TRBJ1-5; 7 nucleotides match TRBD1. This chain's CDR3 is CASSLILQGNQPQHF. The CDR3, as DNA: TGTGCCAGCAGCTTAATACTACAGGGGAATCAGCCCCAGCATTTT. Full variable domain (rest looked up from reference TRBV7-2 and TRBJ1-5): GAGVSQSPSNKVTEKGKDVELRCDPISGHTALYWYRQSLGQGLEFLIYFQGNSAPDKSGLPSDRFSAERTGGSVSTLTIQRTQQEDSAVYLCASSLILQGNQPQHFGDGTRLSIL.